This T cell receptor beta chain was documented in a study of blood T cell repertoires in COVID-19. Across the study: Samples taken during acute and convalescent COVID-19 were collected in the United States, Italy and Spain.

Original data processing: For nucleated cells, counts were estimated from reference gene primer amplification. This table comes from immunoSEQ multiplex PCR, and its TCRdb copy is limited to in-frame clones, with some not included. That table gives V, J and clone size, and the DNA gave D and trimming. The sample lists over 100,000 clones, approximately 70% seen once, with approximately 2% in the top ten. V shed 3 bases, J shed 3 bases, and the junction held 9 bases outside the gene matches. CDR3 size: 16 residues. CDR1 and CDR2 (germline): SGHDT, YYEEEE. Sequenced material: peripheral blood. The V and J genes are TRBV5-6 and TRBJ2-5; 9 bases are shared with TRBD1. The receptor comes from a woman aged 70-85 years with acute or convalescent COVID-19. Here the CDR3 reads CASSWRGWDREETQYF. The CDR3 DNA reads TGTGCCAGCAGCTGGCGAGGGTGGGACAGGGAAGAGACCCAGTACTTC.